Following are 23 T cell receptor beta chains from one sample sequenced in a study of human T cells and chemical hapten exposure. TCRdb reprocessed the RACE reads via MiXCR and lists one record per CDR3 protein. The sample has some 100,000 distinct CDR3 sequences, 9.3% seen once. Time point denoted: patch test 2, 6 weeks after DPC sensitization. The treatment denotes: therapeutic diphenylcyclopropenone sensitization with weekly scalp DPC. Sequenced here: whole blood, sampled in connection with sensitization to the hapten diphenylcyclopropenone (DPC). The source of these receptors is a woman aged 40 to 55 with alopecia areata. Some clones in this sample may be carry-over from other donors' samples.

This clonotype was detected a few times. The V call is TRBV7-6, the J call TRBJ1-5; D remains ambiguous. CDR1 is SGHVS and CDR2 is FNYEAQ in the germline V gene. The CDR3 spans 14 residues. Trimming shortened V by 2 bases and J by 4 bases, and 9 bases separated the two germline ends. CDR3 sequence: CASSLIGGNQPQHF. The CDR3 nucleotides read TGTGCCAGCAGCTTAATTGGCGGTAATCAGCCCCAGCATTTT.

This clonotype was counted at least ten times. This rearrangement joins TRBV5-1 to TRBJ1-5; 9 bases map to TRBD1. J was trimmed by 4 bases and V by 2 bases; bases with no gene match: 7. Per germline, CDR1 SGHRS and CDR2 YFSETQ. The CDR3 consists of 16 residues. This CDR3 reads CASSFSTGGTNQPQHF. Here the CDR3 DNA reads TGCGCCAGCAGCTTTTCGACAGGGGGGACGAATCAGCCCCAGCATTTT.

This clonotype was counted at least ten times. The gene calls are TRBV12-3 or TRBV12-4 and TRBJ1-1, with D hard to call. The CDR3 has 12 residues. V lost 5 bases, J lost 6 bases, and 10 bases lay in between. The CDR3 loop is CASSKTRAEAFF. In DNA form, the CDR3 reads TGTGCCAGCAGTAAAACTAGGGCTGAAGCTTTCTTT.

The J gene is TRBJ1-3, the V gene TRBV18, with D unresolved. V was trimmed by 8 bases and J by 0 bases, leaving 11 bases between them. CDR3 size: 14 residues. The germline V gene has CDR1 KGHSH and CDR2 LQKENI. CDR3 sequence: CASRLGSSGNTIYF. CDR3 nucleotide sequence: TGTGCCAGCCGCCTCGGCAGCTCTGGAAACACCATATATTTT.

This chain uses TRBV29-1 with TRBJ2-1, with D perhaps given as TRBD1 or TRBD2 (6 bases each). Germline CDR1 is SQVTM and CDR2 is ANQGSEA. The CDR3 totals 14 residues. V lost 6 bases and J lost 5, with 17 bases in between. CDR3 loop: CSVERGTVNNEQFF. The CDR3 DNA reads TGCAGCGTAGAGAGGGGGACTGTGAACAATGAGCAGTTCTTC.

This clonotype was counted many times. V is TRBV11-2 and J is TRBJ2-3, with TRBD1 matching over 10 bases. The V gene end was trimmed by 3 bases and the J gene end by 5 bases; junction bases not matched to a gene: 5. CDR1 and CDR2 from the germline V gene are SGHAT and FQNNGV. This CDR3 comprises 15 residues. As DNA, the CDR3 is TGTGCCAGCAGCTTCTCTGGACAGGGGGTAGATACGCAGTATTTT. This encodes CASSFSGQGVDTQYF.

The chain links TRBV6-2 or TRBV6-3 to TRBJ2-2, with 9 bases matching TRBD1. Germline lookup yields CDR1 MNHEY and CDR2 SVGEGT. V trimming: 7 bases; J trimming: 2 bases; junction bases outside the gene matches: 11. The CDR3 has 17 amino acids. The CDR3 nucleotides are TGTGCCAGCAAGGAGGTCGCGGGACAGGGAAACACCGGGGAGCTGTTTTTT. Encoded protein: CASKEVAGQGNTGELFF.

V and J are TRBV18 and TRBJ1-2; maybe TRBD1 (6 bases). CDR1 KGHSH and CDR2 LQKENI come from the germline V gene. This CDR3 has 16 residues. The V and J ends lost 3 bases and 4 bases respectively, with 18 bases between them. CDR3 residues: CASSPDSGPGAYGYTF. The CDR3 DNA sequence: TGTGCCAGCTCACCGGACTCCGGGCCAGGGGCCTATGGCTACACCTTC.

CDR3: CASSSSPGTGYFGELFF. The CDR3 nucleotides are TGTGCCAGCAGCTCATCTCCCGGGACAGGGTACTTCGGGGAGCTGTTTTTT. This chain links TRBV12-3 or TRBV12-4 with TRBJ2-2; 9 positions match TRBD1. This CDR3 has 17 residues. V shed 6 bases and J 7 bases; nucleotides not matched to a gene: 15.

The chain joins TRBV28 to TRBJ1-5; the D is unclear. V was cut by 6 bases and J by 11 bases, with 14 bases left in between. Germline V gene sequence: CDR1 MDHEN, CDR2 SYDVKM. The CDR3 is made up of 12 amino acids. CDR3 sequence: CASSSLVSAQHF. In nucleotides, the CDR3 is TGTGCCAGCAGCTCTCTAGTCTCGGCCCAGCATTTT. Full variable domain (outside the CDR3, taken from reference TRBV28 and TRBJ1-5): DVKVTQSSRYLVKRTGEKVFLECVQDMDHENMFWYRQDPGLGLRLIYFSYDVKMKEKGDIPEGYSVSREKKERFSLILESASTNQTSMYLCASSSLVSAQHFGDGTRLSIL.

The chain employs TRBV7-2 and TRBJ1-4; possible D gene TRBD1, 6 bases. CDR3 length: 15 amino acids. The V end lost 5 bases, the J end lost 3 bases, and 13 bases lay between the germline ends. Per germline, CDR1 SGHTA and CDR2 FQGNSA. DNA of the CDR3: TGTGCCAGCAGCAGACAGGTGTCGGCTAATGAAAAACTGTTTTTT. Translating gives CASSRQVSANEKLFF.

This clonotype was detected ten times or more. The genes are TRBV6-2 or TRBV6-3 and TRBJ1-5, with a weak D call TRBD1 (5 bases). The germline V gene encodes CDR1 MNHEY and CDR2 SVGEGT. Deletions cut 2 bases from V and 5 bases from J, with 7 bases between. CDR3 length: 13 residues. CDR3 bases: TGTGCCAGCAGTTACAGGGACTATCAGCCCCAGCATTTT. Protein sequence: CASSYRDYQPQHF.

There are many counts of this clonotype. The chain joins TRBV20-1 to TRBJ2-3, with 14 bases that match TRBD2. This CDR3 comprises 16 residues. J lost 2 bases, V lost 0 bases, and 1 base had no gene match. CDR1 DFQATT and CDR2 SNEGSKA come from the germline V gene (reference sequence). The CDR3 DNA reads TGCAGTGCTAGAGAGACTAGCGGGAGGGCCACAGATACGCAGTATTTT. Translated: CSARETSGRATDTQYF.

Many counts were recorded for this clonotype. This chain links TRBV7-9 with TRBJ2-5; 9 bases match TRBD1. Trimming took 5 bases from V and 5 from J; bases not matched to a gene: 6. The germline V gene has CDR1 SEHNR and CDR2 FQNEAQ (reference sequence). The CDR3 extends over 14 amino acids. CDR3 sequence: CASSTQTGGETQYF. The CDR3 DNA reads as TGTGCCAGCAGCACTCAGACAGGGGGGGAGACCCAGTACTTC.

Many counts were recorded for this clonotype. Here the CDR3 reads CASSGLAGLNEQFF. In DNA, the CDR3 is TGTGCCAGCAGTGGACTAGCGGGACTCAATGAGCAGTTCTTC. The chain is built from TRBV2 and TRBJ2-1, with 11 nucleotides matching TRBD2. Germline V lookup: CDR1 SNHLY, CDR2 FYNNEI. The trim removed 4 bases at V and 6 bases at J, leaving 2 bases unmatched. The CDR3 consists of 14 residues.

This clonotype has only a few counts. The chain carries TRBV7-2 and TRBJ2-6, with TRBD1 matching over 8 bases. This CDR3 spans 18 amino acids. The germline V gene encodes CDR1 SGHTA and CDR2 FQGNSA. With V trimmed by 4 bases and J by 0 bases, 8 bases remained unmatched. CDR3 DNA sequence: TGTGCCAGCAGCTACCGGGACAGGACTTACTCTGGGGCCAACGTCCTGACTTTC. This sequence encodes CASSYRDRTYSGANVLTF. Using reference TRBV7-2 and TRBJ2-6 for the parts outside the CDR3, the full variable domain is GAGVSQSPSNKVTEKGKDVELRCDPISGHTALYWYRQSLGQGLEFLIYFQGNSAPDKSGLPSDRFSAERTGGSVSTLTIQRTQQEDSAVYLCASSYRDRTYSGANVLTFGAGSRLTVL.

This clonotype has a handful of counts. This CDR3 reads CASRFSGSRETQYF. The CDR3 DNA reads as TGTGCCAGCAGATTTAGCGGGAGCAGGGAGACCCAGTACTTC. The chain combines TRBV6-5 with TRBJ2-5; 9 nucleotides match TRBD2. J was trimmed by 5 bases and V by 6 bases; bases with no gene match: 7. This CDR3 has 14 residues. CDR1 MNHEY and CDR2 SVGAGI come from the germline V gene.

This clonotype has only a few counts. This chain links TRBV5-5 with TRBJ2-3; the match to TRBD2 covers 9 bases. Germline V gene data show CDR1 as SGHKS and CDR2 as YYEKEE (reference sequence). CDR3 length: 15 amino acids. The V gene end was trimmed by 4 bases and the J gene end by 1 base; junction bases not matched to a gene: 4. This chain's CDR3 is CASSKTSGGTDTQYF. The CDR3, as DNA: TGTGCCAGCAGCAAGACTAGCGGAGGCACAGATACGCAGTATTTT.

The table lists this clonotype with many counts. The V gene is TRBV3-1, the J gene TRBJ2-3; D possibly corresponds to TRBD2 (6 bases). Germline CDR1 LGHDT, CDR2 YNNKEL (reference sequence). CDR3 length: 14 residues. V was pared by 1 base and J by 6 bases, with 11 bases between. CDR3 amino acids: CASSQARGRDTQYF. The DNA of the CDR3 is TGTGCCAGCAGCCAAGCGCGGGGAAGGGATACGCAGTATTTT.

The rearrangement links TRBV6-1 to TRBJ2-3; 8 nucleotides line up with TRBD1. J lost 4 bases, V lost 6 bases, and 3 bases had no gene match. The CDR3 sequence is 13 residues long. Germline V gives CDR1 MNHNS, CDR2 SASEGT. CDR3 in amino acids: CASRRQGSDTQYF. CDR3 in DNA: TGTGCCAGCAGGCGACAGGGGTCAGATACGCAGTATTTT.

This rearrangement joins TRBV4-3 to TRBJ2-2; perhaps TRBD2 as D (5 bases). Trimming removed 0 bases at V and 2 bases at J, with 7 bases between. Germline CDR1 reads LGHNA; CDR2 reads YSLEER. CDR3 length: 15 amino acids. The CDR3 spells CASSQDRLNTGELFF. The CDR3 DNA sequence: TGCGCCAGCAGCCAAGACAGACTAAACACCGGGGAGCTGTTTTTT.

The chain is built from TRBV20-1 and TRBJ2-4; tentatively, D is TRBD1 (6 bases). Trimming took off 5 bases at V and 0 bases at J, with 11 bases between the two ends. Germline V gene lookup returns CDR1 DFQATT and CDR2 SNEGSKA (reference sequence). CDR3 length equals 14 residues. The chain's CDR3 is CSAWDTKAKNIQYF. CDR3 DNA sequence: TGCAGTGCTTGGGACACCAAAGCCAAAAACATTCAGTACTTC.

This clonotype has at least ten counts. CDR3 coding DNA: TGTGCCAGCAGCTTCTGGACTAGCGGGGGTGGGACCCAGTACTTC. As protein: CASSFWTSGGGTQYF. The chain couples TRBV5-6 to TRBJ2-5, with TRBD2 matching 13 bases. This CDR3 has 15 residues. The J segment lost 7 bases and the V segment lost 2 bases, leaving 5 bases of the junction unmatched. The V gene's germline CDR1 is SGHDT and CDR2 YYEEEE.